This T cell receptor beta chain was recorded in a study of human T cells and chemical hapten exposure. Background on the study: In the approximately 23-week study, patients were dosed weekly with diphenylcyclopropenone on the scalp throughout.

Study-wide findings and caveats: Because all patients had alopecia, their immune responses might differ from healthy ones. Significantly more large CDR3 similarity clusters were formed by expanded TCRs than by controls.

Germline CDR1 SEHNR, CDR2 FQNEAQ (reference sequence). The V end was cut by 5 bases, the J end by 12 bases, with 11 bases between. The length of the CDR3 is 11 residues. This clonotype turned up a few times. Its antigen is unidentified. TCRdb reprocessed the RACE reads via MiXCR and lists one record per CDR3 protein. The sample records approximately 260,000 distinct CDR3 sequences, about 8.1% being singletons. Time point: pre-sensitization, week 0. Indicated treatment: therapeutic diphenylcyclopropenone sensitization with weekly scalp DPC. Each patch-test visit's blood sample preceded patch application.

This receptor was obtained from a woman aged 40 to 50 with alopecia areata. Some clones in this sample may be carry-over from other donors' samples. This specimen consisted of whole blood, obtained in connection with sensitization to the hapten diphenylcyclopropenone (DPC). The chain couples TRBV7-9 to TRBJ2-1, with a weak D call TRBD1 (6 bases). The CDR3 reads CASSAGERQFF. Written as DNA, the CDR3 is TGTGCCAGCAGCGCAGGGGAGAGGCAGTTCTTC.